This entry concerns a single T cell receptor (beta chain). This entry belongs to a study of shared T cell receptors in the human thymus. Assay: immunoSEQ multiplex PCR; the TCRdb copy retains only in-frame clones and omits some. The sample lists approximately 660,000 clones; 88% were seen once. There are 19 residues in the CDR3. With 7 bases clipped from V and 0 bases from J, the junction kept 14 bases outside the gene matches. Germline CDR1 is SGHNT and CDR2 is YENEEA. The data were also submitted as part of a second study, on human thymus T cells.

This TCR derives from a boy under two years old with a congenital heart defect. The gene calls are TRBV11-3 and TRBJ2-2; TRBD2 matches 10 bases. The sequenced sample was thymocytes. DNA of the CDR3: TGTGCCAGCACCATTTGGGGGACTAGCGATATTCCGAACACCGGGGAGCTGTTTTTT. Residues: CASTIWGTSDIPNTGELFF.